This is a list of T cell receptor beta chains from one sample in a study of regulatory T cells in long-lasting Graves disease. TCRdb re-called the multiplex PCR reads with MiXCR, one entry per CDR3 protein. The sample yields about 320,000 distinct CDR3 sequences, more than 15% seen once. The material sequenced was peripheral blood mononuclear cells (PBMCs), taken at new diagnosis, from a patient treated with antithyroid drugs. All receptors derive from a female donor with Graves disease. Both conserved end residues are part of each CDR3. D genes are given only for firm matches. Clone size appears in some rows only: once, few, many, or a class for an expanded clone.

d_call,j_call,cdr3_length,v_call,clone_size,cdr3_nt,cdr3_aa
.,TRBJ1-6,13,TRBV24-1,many,TGTGCCACCTCAAAAGGGGAATATTCACCCCTCCACTTT,CATSKGEYSPLHF
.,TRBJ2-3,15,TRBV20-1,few,TGCAGTGCTAGAAATTACAGGGTCAGCACAGATACGCAGTATTTT,CSARNYRVSTDTQYF
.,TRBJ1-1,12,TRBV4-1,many,TGCGCCAGCAGCCAAGCTTTGGATGAAGCTTTCTTT,CASSQALDEAFF
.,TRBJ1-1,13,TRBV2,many,TGTGCCAGCAGGACGCCCATGAACACTGAAGCTTTCTTT,CASRTPMNTEAFF
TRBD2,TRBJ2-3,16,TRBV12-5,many,TGTGCTAGTGCCCTAGGACTAGCGGGAATGGTAGATACGCAGTATTTT,CASALGLAGMVDTQYF
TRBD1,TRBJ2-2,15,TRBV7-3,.,TGTGCCAGCAGACCCCCAGGGGGCGGTGCCGGGGAGCTGTTTTTT,CASRPPGGGAGELFF
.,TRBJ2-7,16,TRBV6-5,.,TGTGCCAGCAGTTACGAGCCCTCCGGGCCCTTTCGTTGGGAGTACTTC,CASSYEPSGPFRWEYF
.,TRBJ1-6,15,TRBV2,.,TGTGCCAGCACCGCTAGTCAGGGAGGGAGTTCACCCCTCCACTTT,CASTASQGGSSPLHF
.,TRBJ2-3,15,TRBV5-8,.,TGTGCCAGCAGCTCGTACAGGGCGGGAGCGGATACGCAGTATTTT,CASSSYRAGADTQYF
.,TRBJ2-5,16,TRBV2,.,TGTGCCAGCAGTGGCCAACAGGAGATCTACCAAGAGACCCAGTACTTC,CASSGQQEIYQETQYF
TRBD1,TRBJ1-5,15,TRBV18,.,TGTGCCAGCTCAGCAGGGGGCTCGGGCGGTCAGCCCCGGCATTTT,CASSAGGSGGQPRHF
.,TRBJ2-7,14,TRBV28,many,TGTGCCAGCCAGCTCAATCGGGACTCCTACGAGCAGTACTTC,CASQLNRDSYEQYF
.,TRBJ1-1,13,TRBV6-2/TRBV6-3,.,TGTGCCAGCAGTTACTCGCGGGTAGCTGAAGCTTTCTTT,CASSYSRVAEAFF
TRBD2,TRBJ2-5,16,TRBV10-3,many,TGTGCCATCAGTGAGAGGGCTAGCGGGAACCAAGAGACCCAGTACTTC,CAISERASGNQETQYF
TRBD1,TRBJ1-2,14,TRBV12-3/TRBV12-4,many,TGTGCCAGCAGTACGACAGGGGGGGACTATGGCTACACCTTC,CASSTTGGDYGYTF
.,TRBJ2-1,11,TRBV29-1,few,TGCAGCGTTGTGCACTACAATGAGCAGTTCTTC,CSVVHYNEQFF
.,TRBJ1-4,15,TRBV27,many,TGTGCCAGCAGTTTTCAGGGAGTCAATGGTGAAAAACTGTTTTTT,CASSFQGVNGEKLFF
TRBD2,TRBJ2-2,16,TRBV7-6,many,TGTGCCAGCAGCTCGCTAGCGGGAGATAGTAGCGGGGAGCTGTTTTTT,CASSSLAGDSSGELFF
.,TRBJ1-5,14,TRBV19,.,TGTGCCAGTAGTATAGATCCCCACAATCAGCCCCAGCATTTT,CASSIDPHNQPQHF
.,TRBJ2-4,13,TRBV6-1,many,TGTGCCAGCAGTGAGCTCCCCACGGACATTCAGTACTTC,CASSELPTDIQYF
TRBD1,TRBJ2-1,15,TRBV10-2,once,TGCGCCAGCAGTGAGGAAGAGGACAGGGGTTCTGAGCAGTTCTTC,CASSEEEDRGSEQFF
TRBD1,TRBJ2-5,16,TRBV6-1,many,TGTGCCAGCAGTCAATGGACAGGGCCCTCCCAAGAGACCCAGTACTTC,CASSQWTGPSQETQYF
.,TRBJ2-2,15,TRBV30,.,TGTACCTGGAGCGACATGGGACTCATTGGCGGGGAGCTGTTTTTT,CTWSDMGLIGGELFF
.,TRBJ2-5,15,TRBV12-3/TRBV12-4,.,TGTGCCAGCAGTTTTTCCCGACCCCGGGGAGAGACCCAGTACTTC,CASSFSRPRGETQYF
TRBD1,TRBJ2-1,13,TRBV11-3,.,TGTGCCAGCAGCGCCGGGACAGGGAATGAGCAGTTCTTC,CASSAGTGNEQFF
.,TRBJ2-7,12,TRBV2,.,TGTGCCAGCAGACGGTCGGGGTACGAGCAGTACTTC,CASRRSGYEQYF
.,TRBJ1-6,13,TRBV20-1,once,TGCAGTGCTACTAAGGAGGGTCCTTCACCCCTCCACTTT,CSATKEGPSPLHF
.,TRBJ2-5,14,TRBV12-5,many,TGTGCTAGTGGTCTCCGGACACGCCAAGAGACCCAGTACTTC,CASGLRTRQETQYF
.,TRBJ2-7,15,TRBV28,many,TGTGCCAGCAGCCGCGTCCAGGGGTGGACTGGAGAGCAGTACTTC,CASSRVQGWTGEQYF
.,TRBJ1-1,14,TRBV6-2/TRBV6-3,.,TGTGCCAGCAGTCCGGGGGCGAGAAACACTGAAGCTTTCTTT,CASSPGARNTEAFF
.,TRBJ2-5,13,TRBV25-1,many,TGTGCCAGCAGTGAATGGTCCGTCGAGACCCAGTACTTC,CASSEWSVETQYF